This entry lists 14 T cell receptor beta chains sequenced from one sample in a study of blood T cell repertoires in COVID-19 (TCRdb year 2020). Receptor libraries were prepared by the immunoSEQ multiplex PCR assay. TCRdb obtained this table from immuneACCESS and retained in-frame rearrangements with V and J assigned. These tables miss some clones; where compared with another copy, unresolved V genes account for less than half of the shortfall, and the remainder is unexplained. The sample table contains 200,000 or so clones; only one count was recorded for around three quarters of them. The ten largest clonotypes hold approximately 15% of the sample. Sample: peripheral blood. These receptors came from a man between 60 and 75 years old with active or convalescent COVID-19.

This sequence joins TRBV7-2 and TRBJ2-3; 7 bases are a match to TRBD2. This CDR3 has 15 residues. Trimming removed 4 bases from V and 8 bases from J; junction bases left unmatched: 12. The germline V gene has CDR1 SGHTA and CDR2 FQGNSA. CDR3 loop: CASSSTGTKVGTQYF. DNA of the CDR3: TGTGCCAGCAGCTCGACCGGGACTAAGGTCGGTACGCAGTATTTT. Based on the CDR3 plus reference TRBV7-2 and TRBJ2-3, the full variable domain is GAGVSQSPSNKVTEKGKDVELRCDPISGHTALYWYRQSLGQGLEFLIYFQGNSAPDKSGLPSDRFSAERTGGSVSTLTIQRTQQEDSAVYLCASSSTGTKVGTQYFGPGTRLTVL.

This chain connects TRBV28 to TRBJ2-1, with 8 nucleotides matching TRBD2. In germline, CDR1 is MDHEN, CDR2 SYDVKM. Losses at the gene ends were 8 bases for V and 7 bases for J; bases not matched to a gene: 10. The CDR3 has 14 residues. This chain's CDR3 is CASCYGRAGNEQFF. In DNA, the CDR3 is TGTGCCAGCTGTTACGGGAGGGCCGGAAATGAGCAGTTCTTC.

The chain uses TRBV7-2 and TRBJ2-7, with D possibly being TRBD1 (6 bases). The germline V and J ends were trimmed by 3 bases and 0 bases, with 12 bases remaining between them. Germline values: CDR1 SGHTA, CDR2 FQGNSA. CDR3 length: 15 residues. The CDR3 protein is CASSLDRTASYEQYF. CDR3 nucleotide sequence: TGTGCCAGCAGCTTGGACCGGACAGCCTCCTACGAGCAGTACTTC.

This chain joins TRBV10-3 and TRBJ2-1; TRBD2 aligns across 12 bases. Germline loops: CDR1 ENHRY, CDR2 SYGVKD. Unmatched junction bases numbered 8, after V lost 8 bases and J lost 6 bases. The CDR3 has 15 amino acids. The CDR3 here is CAIGTGTSGFNEQFF. The CDR3 DNA sequence: TGTGCCATCGGAACCGGGACTAGCGGGTTCAATGAGCAGTTCTTC.

This clone is a singleton in its sample. The chain couples TRBV6-5 to TRBJ2-1, with 11 bases that match TRBD1. V lost 6 bases to trimming and J lost 6 bases; unmatched junction nucleotides: 4. The V gene's germline CDR1 is MNHEY and CDR2 SVGAGI. The CDR3 is 14 residues long. The DNA of the CDR3 is TGTGCCAGCAGAAGGACAGGGGGCGCCAATGAGCAGTTCTTC. It yields the protein CASRRTGGANEQFF.

The rearrangement links TRBV6-5 to TRBJ2-1; a possible D gene is TRBD2 (6 bases). CDR3 size: 15 residues. V was clipped by 6 bases and J by 4 bases, with 16 bases between them. The germline CDR1 and CDR2 sequences are MNHEY and SVGAGI. CDR3 loop: CASSPDGRGYNEQFF. DNA for the CDR3: TGTGCCAGCAGCCCCGACGGGCGGGGATACAATGAGCAGTTCTTC.

The V gene is TRBV19, the J gene TRBJ2-3; TRBD2 aligns across 15 bases. This CDR3 spans 18 amino acids. V was pared by 7 bases and J by 4 bases, with 12 bases of the junction left unmatched. Germline CDR1 and CDR2: LNHDA and SQIVND (reference sequence). The CDR3 sequence: CASTPRGLAGGGSDTQYF. DNA of the CDR3: TGTGCCAGTACCCCAAGGGGACTAGCGGGAGGAGGGTCAGATACGCAGTATTTT.

This chain connects TRBV11-2 to TRBJ2-1; 9 nucleotides line up with TRBD2. Unmatched junction bases numbered 8, after V lost 3 bases and J lost 2 bases. This CDR3 region has 17 residues. Looked up from germline, CDR1 is SGHAT and CDR2 is FQNNGV. The CDR3 coding sequence is TGTGCCAGCAGCTTTTTCTTGCTAGCGGGAACCTACAATGAGCAGTTCTTC. The encoded protein is CASSFFLLAGTYNEQFF.

The CDR3 sequence is CAISKTGGMSNQPQHF. As DNA, the CDR3 is TGTGCCATCAGTAAAACAGGGGGCATGAGCAATCAGCCCCAGCATTTT. This chain uses TRBV10-3 with TRBJ1-5; 9 bases agree with TRBD1. Trimming removed 5 bases from V and 1 base from J; junction bases left unmatched: 6. The CDR3 extends over 16 amino acids. Germline CDR1 is ENHRY and CDR2 is SYGVKD.

The chain couples TRBV12-3 or TRBV12-4 to TRBJ1-1; D is possibly TRBD1 (6 bases). V lost 5 bases and J lost 6, with 13 bases in between. The CDR3 sequence is 13 residues long. CDR3 nucleotide sequence: TGTGCCAGCAGTCCGGACAGTCTCCCTGAAGCTTTCTTT. Its protein is CASSPDSLPEAFF.

The sample holds a few counts of this clone. The V call is TRBV6-6, the J call TRBJ1-3; 7 nucleotides line up with TRBD1. V trimming: 8 bases; J trimming: 2 bases; junction bases outside the gene matches: 3. This CDR3 is built from 13 residues. In germline, CDR1 is MNHNY, CDR2 SVGAGI (reference sequence). CDR3 region: CASAGTAGNTIYF. As DNA, the CDR3 is TGTGCCAGCGCCGGGACAGCTGGAAACACCATATATTTT.

The chain links TRBV7-9 to TRBJ2-1; possibly TRBD1 for D (5 bases). CDR3 length: 15 residues. CDR1 and CDR2 from the germline V gene are SEHNR and FQNEAQ (reference sequence). V was cut by 3 bases and J by 6 bases, with 15 bases left in between. CDR3 residues: CASSFAGRSSNEQFF. In DNA form, the CDR3 reads TGTGCCAGCAGCTTTGCAGGGCGGAGTAGCAATGAGCAGTTCTTC.

The chain couples TRBV7-9 to TRBJ1-6, with 7 nucleotides matching TRBD1. Germline V gene data show CDR1 as SEHNR and CDR2 as FQNEAQ (reference sequence). V was pared by 2 bases and J by 7 bases, with 5 bases of the junction left unmatched. The CDR3 spans 15 residues. CDR3 nucleotides: TGTGCCAGCAGCTTAAGCCCGGACAGGAATTCACCCCTCCACTTT. This encodes CASSLSPDRNSPLHF.

V usage is TRBV5-5 and J usage is TRBJ2-2; 7 nucleotides agree with TRBD1. Losses at the gene ends were 5 bases for V and 2 bases for J; bases not matched to a gene: 6. Germline assignment: CDR1 SGHKS and CDR2 YYEKEE (reference sequence). CDR3 length equals 15 residues. The CDR3 sequence: CASSRQGGNTGELFF. The CDR3 DNA follows: TGTGCCAGCAGTAGACAGGGCGGAAACACCGGGGAGCTGTTTTTT.